This TCR beta chain was observed in a study of cytomegalovirus exposure and HLA in healthy donors (TCRdb year 2017). Describing the broader study: In an earlier analysis of some 610 of the donors, 250 to 350 Gb of sequence data and just under 120 million unique TCR beta sequences from 150 million to 200 million T cells were reported. An early release that covered fewer than 750 HLA-typed donors contained approximately 300 gigabases of sequencing data and some 87 million unique TCR sequences. Every discovery cohort repertoire had been produced on one sequencing platform. To decide whether each TCR beta V gene segment behaved as functional or pseudogenic, an earlier analysis of some 580 of the donors relied on high-throughput TCR beta sequencing. Rather than using new phenotypic data, the later analysis identified candidate immune exposures from TCR beta sequences and from how often those sequences occurred across donors. The T cell repertoires of under 700 subjects were profiled by immunosequencing and related to cytomegalovirus serostatus. Of the roughly 400 genotyped donors, less than 85% were placed in the genetic ancestry cluster associated with self-reported Caucasian donors. High-throughput TCR immunosequencing, statistical association of individual TCRs with disease status, and machine learning were combined to predict cytomegalovirus infection status. The study aimed to test whether signatures of past pathogen exposure could be identified by cataloging public T cell receptors. In a later analysis, previously published TCR beta repertoires from 666 donors were re-analyzed and high-resolution HLA genotyping was added so that TCR occurrence patterns could be studied. HLA typing covered class I and class II loci at four-digit resolution. Among under 450 genotyped donors of the cohort, an average of approximately 240,000 unique TCR beta nucleotide sequences were sequenced per donor, about a sixth of them non-productive. Genome-wide SNP genotypes for about 60% of the 666 donors were used in a later genetic analysis, which treated that subset as a discovery cohort. Donor age, sex, ethnicity and CMV serostatus were collected together with the repertoire data. The number of typed donors differed by locus: about 629-640 for A, B, C, DRB1 and DQB1; approximately 520 for DQA1; over 600 for DPA1; and around 490 for DPB1. About five DR-DQ haplotypes were treated as single units for association and clustering because of strong linkage in the cohort. Along with the approximately 650-subject first cohort, a separate validation cohort of over a hundred different subjects was used.

Libraries were prepared through the immunoSEQ multiplex PCR assay. The multiplex PCR relied on a mix of 60 forward primers for TCR Vbeta segments and 13 reverse primers for TCR Jbeta segments. Amplification of the CDR3 region of rearranged TCR beta genes was performed with a multiplex PCR assay on genomic DNA. The Illumina HiSeq System was used to sequence the amplified TCR beta libraries as 87-base-pair reads. As for the authors' bioinformatics: Across the 700 or so repertoires, a later analysis counted around 80 million unique TCR beta chains, some 11 million of which were shared by at least two donors. Raw reads were error-corrected and collapsed into unique sequences by a nearest-neighbor algorithm in which closely related sequences were merged to remove PCR and sequencing errors. CDR3 sequences were aligned to IMGT reference sequences to assign V, D and J gene segments. For a sequence to be retained, at least a six-nucleotide match to both a V gene segment and a J gene segment was required. A rearrangement was called productive if the CDR3 had no stop codons and remained in frame with V and J, and every other rearrangement was called non-productive. Following IMGT convention, CDR3 was defined as the stretch from the second conserved V-encoded cysteine to the conserved J-encoded phenylalanine. Sequences without an unambiguous match to a single V gene segment were excluded from the earlier analysis of 450 to 650 of the donors. An earlier analysis of fewer than 650 of the donors classified V segments as functional when productive rearrangements were above 56.7% and as segregating when the standard deviation between donors was above 5%. A statistical classification framework was developed to diagnose cytomegalovirus status using the catalog of TCR beta chain sequences. A later analysis assigned V and J genes by comparing TCR nucleotide sequences with IMGT/GENE-DB human TR gene sequences. A later analysis assigned CDR3 sequences and most-parsimonious VDJ recombination scenarios with the TCRdist pipeline. In a later analysis, each TCR beta chain was defined by its CDR3 amino acid sequence together with its V-gene family, and reads without a unique V-gene family were excluded. To address suspected cross-contamination and a sequencing artifact, a later analysis removed around 590 highly shared, low-generation-probability nucleotide sequences. A later analysis calculated a clonal expansion index for each public chain from normalized within-repertoire ranks of inferred template counts. In a later analysis, generation probabilities were computed with a VDJ recombination model fitted to out-of-frame rearrangements, and the resulting probabilities were checked against IGoR. Hypergeometric tests were used in a later analysis to score TCR-TCR, TCR-HLA and TCR-CMV co-occurrence, with a repertoire-size bias correction applied to the TCR pairs. A later analysis estimated false discovery rates by permuting HLA or CMV assignments 20 times. A later analysis grouped co-occurring TCRs with DBSCAN, adding TCRdist sequence similarity when clustering within HLA-allele-positive subsets. Repertoires with fewer than 30,000 or more than 120,000 public chains, plus five repertoires with anomalous nucleotide sharing, were excluded from co-occurrence clustering. Drawn from immuneACCESS, this table holds only the in-frame rearrangements with V and J called that TCRdb kept. Clones are partly lost; checked studies trace under half to an unresolved V gene and leave the rest unexplained. V and J calls and clone size are those listed in that table; D and trimming were worked out from the DNA. Present in this sample are around 160,000 clones, around 68% of which were seen just once. Roughly 1.5% of the sample rests with the top ten.

The cohort was made up of about 610 healthy bone marrow donors. At the time of sampling, all cohort members were nominally healthy, though unrecorded immune exposures were likely present. The donor was CMV seronegative and was included in the group of about 400 seronegative cohort members. A peripheral blood sample was provided by each donor, and peripheral blood mononuclear cells were used for TCR beta sequencing. The Qiagen DNeasy Blood Extraction Kit was used to extract genomic DNA from the blood cell samples. Paper-wide results and their limitations: In an earlier analysis of some 640 of the donors, most TCR beta V segments were observed in productive rearrangements about 90% or about 30% of the time, broadly matching IMGT annotations. Compared with the approximately 600-donor mean, donors in an Asian-associated ancestry cluster had fewer N-insertions in productive TCRs, according to a later genetic analysis. In a later analysis, several top co-occurrence clusters were reported to appear linked to parvovirus B19, influenza, CMV and Epstein-Barr virus. The only immune exposure information available for the cohort was CMV serostatus. Only TCR beta chains were sequenced in this cohort, and the absence of alpha or paired-chain data limited detectable features. According to the authors, the approach could potentially be generalized to other disease states and immunological phenotypes. The presence/absence analyses assumed that sequencing depth was roughly uniform across donors, and that assumption may not be true. Correlated functional status among segregating V segments might reflect linkage disequilibrium, but an unknown experimental factor could not be ruled out. HLA typing was unavailable for some donors at each locus, so association tests used only the typed subset. An association between a missense DCLRE1C variant and V-gene and J-gene trimming of TCR beta chains was found in a later genetic analysis and replicated in an independent cohort. In a later analysis, about 17,000 TCR beta sequences were associated with specific HLA alleles at a false discovery rate of 0.05. Because counts were too low, some 16 rarely observed V segments, including chromosome 9 orphons, were excluded from the earlier analysis of 587 of the donors. The classifier was reported to diagnose cytomegalovirus status with high specificity and sensitivity in both the original cohort and the validation cohort. Strong co-occurrence of HLA alleles, especially DR and DQ, made assigning TCR associations to individual alleles difficult. Across donors, most TCR sequences were observed very rarely, whereas some public TCRs were present in many individuals. The study gave a list of about 170 TCR beta chains associated with cytomegalovirus. A cluster of highly shared sequence variants was judged likely to be a technical artifact of the sequencing pipeline. A further reported finding was that TCR beta sequences accurately predicted the HLA-A and HLA-B alleles for most subjects in the first cohort. In a later analysis, TCR association rates were found to vary across HLA loci, with the most associated TCRs seen for DRB1 alleles and the fewest for HLA-C alleles. According to a later analysis, most CMV-associated TCR beta chains appeared to be HLA-restricted, and the HLA associations seemed to be driven largely by CMV exposure. In a later analysis, HLA-associated TCR beta chains were found to be more clonally expanded and to have lower generation probabilities than equally common non-associated chains. The 87-base-pair reads could not distinguish some IMGT-functional V segments, including TRBV6-2 and TRBV6-3, so those segments were excluded. A few of the identified cytomegalovirus-associated TCR beta chains were confirmed in vitro to be specific for cytomegalovirus antigens.

The germline V gene supplies CDR1 SGDLS and CDR2 YYNGEE. The CDR3 runs 15 amino acids, cysteine and phenylalanine included. The DNA shown is the 45-base CDR3, in frame from base 1. The trim is 0 bases for V and 2 bases for J, with a gap of 9 bases between the germline ends. In the case of this clone: Its antigen is not yet known. No per-base quality is available; no much larger clone lies one base away.

The chain couples TRBV9 to TRBJ1-5; confidence is insufficient to name the D gene. The receptor was derived from a man aged 50 or older in good health and CMV-seronegative. Sequences were obtained from PBMCs. The CDR3 sequence is CASSVDPSGNQPQHF. The sequence in DNA is TGTGCCAGCAGCGTAGACCCCTCGGGCAATCAGCCCCAGCATTTT.